The 32 T cell receptor beta chains below all came from one sample that was sequenced in a study of blood T cell repertoires in COVID-19. Sequencing was performed with immunoSEQ multiplex PCR; in TCRdb, only in-frame clones are kept and a portion is missing. The sample records about 250,000 clones, around four fifths being singletons. Sequencing used peripheral blood. The source is a woman aged 65 to 85 with acute or convalescent COVID-19.

The chain links TRBV7-8 to TRBJ2-4; 13 bases map to TRBD2. Trimming at V came to 3 bases and at J to 9 bases, leaving 8 bases not matched to a gene. CDR3 length: 16 amino acids. The germline V gene has CDR1 SGHVS and CDR2 FQNEAQ. This CDR3 is CASSFRLAGGDFIQYF. Written as DNA, the CDR3 is TGTGCCAGCAGCTTTCGACTAGCGGGGGGAGACTTCATTCAGTACTTC.

The chain couples TRBV4-2 to TRBJ1-5; no reliable D call. From germline, CDR1 is LGHNA and CDR2 YNFKEQ. The CDR3 is made up of 17 amino acids. Trimming removed 0 bases from V and 1 base from J, with 13 bases in between. CDR3 DNA sequence: TGTGCCAGCAGCCAAGAGGGAGGGTTGGGGAGCAATCAGCCCCAGCATTTT. It yields the protein CASSQEGGLGSNQPQHF.

Here the CDR3 reads CASSARQHYGYTF. The CDR3 DNA reads TGTGCCAGCAGCGCCAGACAGCACTATGGCTACACCTTC. This rearrangement joins TRBV5-4 to TRBJ1-2, with a tentative D call TRBD1 (5 bases). Germline CDR1 and CDR2: SGHNT and YYREEE (reference sequence). The V end was cut by 4 bases, the J end by 3 bases, with 10 bases between. This CDR3 region has 13 residues.

In its sample, this clone was seen once. The rearrangement joins TRBV6-5 to TRBJ1-2, with 9 bases identical to TRBD1. Germline values: CDR1 MNHEY, CDR2 SVGAGI. After removal of 1 base from V and 5 bases from J, the junction contained 8 bases not matched to a gene. The CDR3 is made up of 16 amino acids. CDR3 region: CASSYWGQGGKYGYTF. CDR3 DNA: TGTGCCAGCAGTTACTGGGGACAGGGTGGAAAGTATGGCTACACCTTC.

The chain has TRBV5-6 and TRBJ1-1; D is unclear. The V gene lost 2 bases and the J gene lost 3 bases, with 8 bases spanning the gap. Per the germline V gene, CDR1 is SGHDT and CDR2 is YYEEEE. The CDR3 totals 13 residues. The CDR3 protein is CASSFYGDTEAFF. DNA of the CDR3: TGTGCCAGCAGCTTCTACGGGGACACTGAAGCTTTCTTT.

The V gene is TRBV30, the J gene TRBJ1-1; the D is unclear. The CDR3 is 11 amino acids. Trimming removed 2 bases from V and 4 bases from J, with 5 bases in between. Germline loops: CDR1 GTSNPN, CDR2 SVGIG (reference sequence). The DNA for the CDR3 is TGTGCCTGGAGTTCGGGCACTGAAGCTTTCTTT. Translating gives CAWSSGTEAFF.

V and J are TRBV7-2 and TRBJ1-3; possible D gene TRBD1, 5 bases. CDR1 is SGHTA, CDR2 FQGNSA, per germline. The CDR3 length is 14 residues. The ends were cut back, 2 bases at V and 4 bases at J, with 9 bases in the middle. The CDR3 nucleotides are TGTGCCAGCAGCTTATCCCAGGGAGGAAACACCATATATTTT. Residues: CASSLSQGGNTIYF. Full variable domain (rest looked up from reference TRBV7-2 and TRBJ1-3): GAGVSQSPSNKVTEKGKDVELRCDPISGHTALYWYRQSLGQGLEFLIYFQGNSAPDKSGLPSDRFSAERTGGSVSTLTIQRTQQEDSAVYLCASSLSQGGNTIYFGEGSWLTVV.

The V and J genes are TRBV18 and TRBJ2-1, with 7 bases that match TRBD1. Germline values: CDR1 KGHSH, CDR2 LQKENI. This CDR3 has 18 residues. The ends lost 4 bases at V and 3 bases at J; junction bases unmatched: 15. The CDR3 sequence is CASSQRTGREGGYNEQFF. The CDR3 nucleotides are TGTGCCAGCTCACAAAGGACAGGACGAGAGGGTGGCTACAATGAGCAGTTCTTC.

This chain links TRBV15 with TRBJ1-3; D is possibly TRBD1 (6 bases). The V and J ends lost 1 base and 3 bases respectively, with 7 bases between them. The germline V gene encodes CDR1 LNHNV and CDR2 YYDKDF (reference sequence). The CDR3 length is 14 residues. CDR3 in DNA: TGTGCCACCAGCAGAGGGGGGCTTGGAAACACCATATATTTT. Protein: CATSRGGLGNTIYF.

The chain is built from TRBV2 and TRBJ2-5; D unresolved. V shed 4 bases and J shed 0 bases, with 9 bases lying between them. This CDR3 contains 14 residues. The germline gives CDR1 SNHLY, CDR2 FYNNEI. The CDR3 DNA reads as TGTGCCAGCAGTGGACTGAGTGACCAAGAGACCCAGTACTTC. This codes for CASSGLSDQETQYF.

The chain combines TRBV7-6 with TRBJ1-1, with TRBD1 as a possible D gene (6 bases). V was cut by 5 bases and J by 1 base, with 11 bases left in between. CDR1 SGHVS and CDR2 FNYEAQ come from the germline V gene. The CDR3 sequence is 14 residues long. This CDR3 reads CASSLQGTNTEAFF. The DNA of the CDR3 is TGTGCCAGCAGCCTACAGGGCACGAACACTGAAGCTTTCTTT.

This rearrangement joins TRBV4-3 to TRBJ2-3; TRBD2 matches 14 bases. In germline, CDR1 is LGHNA, CDR2 YSLEER. The ends lost 3 bases at V and 2 bases at J; junction bases unmatched: 7. CDR3 size: 18 residues. CDR3 nucleotide sequence: TGCGCCAGCAGCCAGGCTAGGACTAGCGGGGGGCTCACAGATACGCAGTATTTT. Translation gives CASSQARTSGGLTDTQYF.

The V call is TRBV28, the J call TRBJ1-1; 7 nucleotides align to TRBD1. V lost 5 bases and J lost 1; bases outside the gene matches: 10. The CDR3 totals 16 residues. Germline V gene sequence: CDR1 MDHEN, CDR2 SYDVKM. The CDR3 DNA reads TGTGCCAGCAGTATCCACACCGGGACAGCGAACACTGAAGCTTTCTTT. Encoded protein: CASSIHTGTANTEAFF.

The rearrangement joins TRBV15 to TRBJ2-4; 9 bases line up with TRBD1. CDR3 length: 17 amino acids. CDR1 is LNHNV, CDR2 YYDKDF, per germline (reference sequence). Trimming removed 1 base from V and 1 base from J; junction bases left unmatched: 5. The CDR3 reads CATSRAGQGMAKNIQYF. The CDR3 DNA follows: TGTGCCACCAGCAGAGCAGGACAGGGGATGGCCAAAAACATTCAGTACTTC.

The chain uses TRBV2 and TRBJ2-1, with 7 bases aligning to TRBD1. CDR1 is SNHLY, CDR2 FYNNEI, per germline. V lost 5 bases to trimming and J lost 9 bases; unmatched junction nucleotides: 7. CDR3 length: 13 residues. The DNA of the CDR3 is TGTGCCAGCAGTACCGGGACAGCAAGTGAGCAGTTCTTC. This translates into CASSTGTASEQFF.

This rearrangement joins TRBV18 to TRBJ1-4; D perhaps matches TRBD1 (6 bases). This CDR3 contains 13 residues. The germline V gene encodes CDR1 KGHSH and CDR2 LQKENI. With 4 bases removed from V and 5 bases from J, the gap between germline ends came to 8 bases. CDR3 DNA sequence: TGTGCCAGCTCACGGACAGTAAATGAAAAACTGTTTTTT. It encodes CASSRTVNEKLFF. Together with reference TRBV18 and TRBJ1-4, the CDR3 gives the full variable domain: NAGVMQNPRHLVRRRGQEARLRCSPMKGHSHVYWYRQLPEEGLKFMVYLQKENIIDESGMPKERFSAEFPKEGPSILRIQQVVRGDSAAYFCASSRTVNEKLFFGSGTQLSVL.

The chain carries TRBV12-3 or TRBV12-4 and TRBJ1-4; D ambiguous. The CDR3 is made up of 12 amino acids. V lost 3 bases, J lost 8 bases, and 7 bases lay in between. The DNA of the CDR3 is TGTGCCAGCAGTTTCCAGGCAGAAAAACTGTTTTTT. Protein product: CASSFQAEKLFF.

This clone came up many times. This chain uses TRBV4-3 with TRBJ1-2; the D gene is possibly TRBD1 (6 bases). The CDR3 is 16 residues long. The ends were cut back, 0 bases at V and 8 bases at J, with 19 bases in the middle. Per the germline V gene, CDR1 is LGHNA and CDR2 is YSLEER. This CDR3 is CASSQDSFQGFRGYTF. DNA for the CDR3: TGCGCCAGCAGCCAAGATTCGTTTCAGGGGTTCCGGGGCTACACCTTC.

The rearrangement uses TRBV3-1 (or the pseudogene TRBV3-2) and TRBJ2-3; TRBD2 agrees at 9 bases. The V gene end was trimmed by 2 bases and the J gene end by 0 bases; junction bases not matched to a gene: 12. This CDR3 has 19 amino acids. From germline, CDR1 is LGHDT and CDR2 YNNKEL (reference sequence). In DNA form, the CDR3 reads TGTGCCAGCAGCCAATTTACGGTCCCTAGCGGGGTCAGCACAGATACGCAGTATTTT. Its protein product is CASSQFTVPSGVSTDTQYF.

The chain employs TRBV7-2 and TRBJ2-3; 15 bases are a match to TRBD2. This CDR3 has 15 amino acids. Germline loops: CDR1 SGHTA, CDR2 FQGNSA. The trim removed 5 bases at V and 8 bases at J, leaving 5 bases unmatched. CDR3: CASSQGTSGGRTQYF. CDR3 sequence (DNA): TGTGCCAGCAGCCAGGGGACTAGCGGGGGGCGTACGCAGTATTTT.

V and J are TRBV27 and TRBJ2-7; 9 bases are a match to TRBD2. Germline CDR1 reads MNHEY; CDR2 reads SMNVEV (reference sequence). Germline trimming cut 7 bases from V and 5 bases from J; bases unmatched to any gene: 9. The CDR3 sequence is 14 residues long. In DNA, the CDR3 is TGTGCCAGCACCAAAGCGGGGGGCTTCGACGAGCAGTACTTC. Its protein product is CASTKAGGFDEQYF.

The chain links TRBV5-5 to TRBJ1-4; 7 bases are a match to TRBD1. V lost 3 bases to trimming and J lost 7 bases; unmatched junction nucleotides: 9. Germline-derived CDR1 and CDR2 are SGHKS and YYEKEE (reference sequence). This CDR3 contains 15 residues. Written as DNA, the CDR3 is TGTGCCAGCAGCTCGGTCTGGGACAGTTCTGAAAAACTGTTTTTT. Translated: CASSSVWDSSEKLFF.

The V gene is TRBV21-1, the J gene TRBJ1-5; the D call in the table, TRBD1, was not verified against the DNA. TRBV21-1 is classified as a pseudogene. This CDR3 comprises 18 residues. CDR3 loop: CASSKAGQGWDSNQPQHF. The CDR3 DNA follows: TGTGCCAGCAGCAAAGCCGGACAGGGGTGGGATAGCAATCAGCCCCAGCATTTT.

The V and J genes are TRBV6-1 and TRBJ1-5, with 7 bases fitting TRBD1. Germline V lookup: CDR1 MNHNS, CDR2 SASEGT. V shed 4 bases, J shed 1 base, and the junction held 10 bases outside the gene matches. This CDR3 is 17 amino acids long. The CDR3 loop reads CASSVTPGGISNQPQHF. The CDR3 nucleotides are TGTGCCAGCAGTGTGACCCCAGGGGGGATAAGCAATCAGCCCCAGCATTTT.

This chain uses TRBV19 with TRBJ2-1; D is unclear. Trimming took off 1 base at V and 4 bases at J, with 5 bases between the two ends. The CDR3 has 13 amino acids. CDR1 and CDR2 from the germline V gene are LNHDA and SQIVND (reference sequence). CDR3: CASSIVRYNEQFF. In DNA, the CDR3 is TGTGCCAGTAGTATAGTCAGATACAATGAGCAGTTCTTC.

This clone was counted only a few times. The CDR3 DNA is TGTGCCAGCAGCACTTGGCGGATCTACGAGCAGTACTTC. It specifies CASSTWRIYEQYF. The chain is built from TRBV21-1 and TRBJ2-7; the table's D call, TRBD2, was not checked against the DNA. TRBV21-1 is a recognized pseudogene. This CDR3 has 13 amino acids.

This clone was found a few times. The chain recombines TRBV9 with TRBJ1-6; D gene unclear. Germline CDR1 and CDR2: SGDLS and YYNGEE. V lost 0 bases and J lost 7, with 11 bases in between. The CDR3 totals 15 residues. The CDR3 bases are TGTGCCAGCAGCGTAGGTGGGGAGGTAAATTCACCCCTCCACTTT. Its protein product is CASSVGGEVNSPLHF. The full variable domain, rest sourced from reference TRBV9 and TRBJ1-6, is DSGVTQTPKHLITATGQRVTLRCSPRSGDLSVYWYQQSLDQGLQFLIQYYNGEERAKGNILERFSAQQFPDLHSELNLSSLELGDSALYFCASSVGGEVNSPLHFGNGTRLTVT.

The chain has TRBV6-5 and TRBJ2-5, with D possibly matching TRBD1 (8 bases). Trimming cost V 10 bases and J 5 bases, with 23 bases left between them. Germline assignment: CDR1 MNHEY and CDR2 SVGAGI. The length of the CDR3 is 15 residues. In nucleotides, the CDR3 is TGTGCCACTGAAAACAGGGGGGGGCCGAGGGAGACCCAGTACTTC. This encodes CATENRGGPRETQYF.

This clone has a handful of counts. The same CDR3 is also encoded by other DNA sequences in this sample. The rearrangement joins TRBV5-1 to TRBJ1-1; tentatively, D is TRBD1 (5 bases). Germline loops: CDR1 SGHRS, CDR2 YFSETQ. There are 14 residues in the CDR3. The ends were cut back, 4 bases at V and 1 base at J, with 11 bases in the middle. DNA for the CDR3: TGCGCCAGCAGCGTTCAGGGCGGGAACACTGAAGCTTTCTTT. It codes for CASSVQGGNTEAFF. The complete variable domain, with remaining parts taken from reference TRBV5-1 and TRBJ1-1, reads KAGVTQTPRYLIKTRGQQVTLSCSPISGHRSVSWYQQTPGQGLQFLFEYFSETQRNKGNFPGRFSGRQFSNSRSEMNVSTLELGDSALYLCASSVQGGNTEAFFGQGTRLTVV.

The table lists this clone with a few counts. The chain recombines TRBV28 with TRBJ2-5; tentatively, D is TRBD1 (5 bases). V was shortened by 6 bases and J by 3 bases, with 8 bases between the two germline ends. The CDR3 sequence is 12 residues long. Per the germline V gene, CDR1 is MDHEN and CDR2 is SYDVKM. DNA of the CDR3: TGTGCCAGCAGGGAAGGGGAAGAGACCCAGTACTTC. Translating it yields CASREGEETQYF.

The V call is TRBV7-9, the J call TRBJ2-7; D perhaps matches TRBD2 (7 bases). The V end was cut by 4 bases, the J end by 0 bases, with 13 bases between. The CDR3 sequence is 15 residues long. Germline values: CDR1 SEHNR, CDR2 FQNEAQ (reference sequence). The CDR3, as DNA: TGTGCCAGCAGCTCACAGGGAGGGGACTCCTACGAGCAGTACTTC. Encoded protein: CASSSQGGDSYEQYF.

The chain couples TRBV18 to TRBJ1-6; D is unresolved. The CDR3 totals 13 residues. Trimming shortened V by 2 bases and J by 9 bases, and 8 bases separated the two germline ends. CDR1 and CDR2 from the germline V gene are KGHSH and LQKENI. CDR3 sequence (DNA): TGTGCCAGCTCACCATCGGGAGGTTCACCCCTCCACTTT. Its protein product is CASSPSGGSPLHF.